The sequence of this T cell receptor beta chain was determined in a study of blood T cell repertoires in COVID-19. Produced via immunoSEQ multiplex PCR; TCRdb's table is partial and in-frame only. The sample lists about 300,000 clones; roughly 88% were seen once. Trimming shortened V by 5 bases and J by 1 base, and 11 bases separated the two germline ends. CDR3 length: 14 residues. CDR1 and CDR2 (germline): SGHTA, FQGNSA. The TCR comes from a woman aged 25 to 39 who had recovered from COVID-19. Sequenced sample: peripheral blood. V gene TRBV7-2 combines with J gene TRBJ2-5; the D is unclear. This CDR3 reads CASSPGWSQETQYF. The CDR3 DNA reads TGTGCCAGCAGCCCCGGTTGGAGCCAAGAGACCCAGTACTTC. Using reference TRBV7-2 and TRBJ2-5 for the parts outside the CDR3, the full variable domain is GAGVSQSPSNKVTEKGKDVELRCDPISGHTALYWYRQSLGQGLEFLIYFQGNSAPDKSGLPSDRFSAERTGGSVSTLTIQRTQQEDSAVYLCASSPGWSQETQYFGPGTRLLVL.